This T cell receptor (beta chain) was obtained from a study of beta chain bispecific antibodies for T cell cancers (dated by TCRdb to about 2021). For context, the study as a whole: Healthy donor T cells were cocultured with T cell leukemia lines and bispecific antibodies, then TRBV sequencing of surviving cells measured the depletion of each TRBV family. Jurkat cells expressed surface TRBV12 (TRBV12-3), and HPB-ALL cells expressed surface TRBV5-5.

Unique molecular identifier barcodes were built into the libraries and used for clonotype quantification. Qiagen AllPrep DNA/RNA Micro kits were used to isolate total RNA, and an Agilent TapeStation was used to check RNA quality. TCR beta libraries were constructed by 5' RACE, in which cDNA synthesis was followed by two PCR steps with TCR beta constant-region gene-specific primers. TCR beta libraries were sequenced on an Illumina MiSeq platform. For the original study's pipeline: MIGEC, MiXCR and VDJtools were used for read processing. Clonotype frequency was computed as the clonotype's share of unique molecular identifiers among all unique molecular identifiers in the sample. Nonfunctional TRBV genes classified in IMGT as pseudogenes or open reading frames, such as TRBV1, TRBV12-1 and TRBV21, were excluded. The public reads were reprocessed in TCRdb via fastp at Q25 and MiXCR, keeping in-frame beta chains. Each entry merges the rows of one CDR3 protein and shows their most common DNA and genes. What appears here as the V and J calls and clone size reflects TCRdb's work, not the paper's. The sample profile shows just over 20,000 distinct CDR3 sequences; approximately 2.4% of them were found once. The ten biggest clones cover 25% to 35% of the sample.

The CDR3 sequence holds 14 residues, the cysteine and phenylalanine included. Left in the record is the CDR3 DNA by itself, 42 bases read in frame from the first base. According to the germline V gene (reference sequence), CDR1 reads SEHNR and CDR2 reads FQNEAQ. The V and J ends are trimmed by 4 bases and 0 bases, leaving 7 bases between them. Overall study outcomes, separate from this receptor: Cross-reactivity of the anti-TRBV5-5 antibody with TRBV5-6 was attributed to high sequence similarity between the two genes. Every sequenced sample was a mix of normal T cells and leukemia cell line cells, and most of the targeted TRBV signal originated from the leukemia cells instead of the normal T cells.

T cells were expanded from blood mononuclear cells with anti-CD3 antibody OKT3 or CD3/CD28 Dynabeads for approximately 3 days. The expanded T cells were grown in RPMI 1640 containing roughly 10% fetal bovine serum, recombinant human IL-2 (roughly 94 IU/ml) and IL-7 (around 5.4 ng/ml). Each coculture mixed some 5 x 10^4 target cells and some 5 x 10^4 normal T cells with bispecific antibody in around 99 ul and was incubated at 37 degrees C for around 16 hours. Each bispecific antibody consisted of two single-chain variable fragments expressed in a single-chain diabody format with a His tag. Effector T cells came from healthy human donors; peripheral blood mononuclear cells were isolated from leukapheresis samples by Ficoll density gradient centrifugation. This clonotype came up a few times. The antigen it recognizes is unknown. No per-base quality is available; no much larger clone lies one base away.

The receptor was isolated from a human donor in good health. Some clones in this sample may be carry-over from other donors' samples. The chain is made from TRBV7-9 and TRBJ1-5, and possibly TRBD1, on 5 matching bases. Source material: healthy donor T cells cultured with leukemia cells. In nucleotide form, the sequence is TGTGCCAGCAGCTCCGACAGTAGCAATCAGCCCCAGCATTTT. It translates to CASSSDSSNQPQHF.